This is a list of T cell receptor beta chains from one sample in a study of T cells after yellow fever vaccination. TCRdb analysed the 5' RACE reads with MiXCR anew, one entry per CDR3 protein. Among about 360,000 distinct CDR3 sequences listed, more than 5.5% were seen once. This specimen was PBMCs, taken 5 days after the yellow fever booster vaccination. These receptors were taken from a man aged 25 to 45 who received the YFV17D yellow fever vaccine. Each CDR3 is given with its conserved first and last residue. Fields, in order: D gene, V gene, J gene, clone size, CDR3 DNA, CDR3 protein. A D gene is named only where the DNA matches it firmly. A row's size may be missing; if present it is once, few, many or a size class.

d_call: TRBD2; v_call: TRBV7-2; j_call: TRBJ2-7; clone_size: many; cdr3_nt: TGTGCCAGCAGCTTAATGGGCGGGAGCACCGCCTACGAGCAGTACTTC; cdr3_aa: CASSLMGGSTAYEQYF
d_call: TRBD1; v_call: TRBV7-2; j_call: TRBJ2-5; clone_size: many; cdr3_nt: TGTGCCAGCAGCGCGGACAGGGAAGAGACCCAGTACTTC; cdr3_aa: CASSADREETQYF
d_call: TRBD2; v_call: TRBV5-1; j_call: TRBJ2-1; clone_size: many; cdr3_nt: TGCGCCAGCAGCTTCCGACTAGCAAATGAGCAGTTCTTC; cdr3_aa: CASSFRLANEQFF
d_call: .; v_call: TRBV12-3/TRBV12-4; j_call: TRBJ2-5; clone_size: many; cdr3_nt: TGTGCCAGCAGTTTCAGGTCGGAGACCCAGTACTTC; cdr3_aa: CASSFRSETQYF
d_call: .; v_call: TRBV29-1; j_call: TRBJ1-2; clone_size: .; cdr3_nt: TGCAGCGCCAACCAGGGCACCTATGGCTACACCTTC; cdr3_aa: CSANQGTYGYTF
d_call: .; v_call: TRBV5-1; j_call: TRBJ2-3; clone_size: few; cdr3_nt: TGCGCCAGCAGCTTGGCCAGGGGGGGCGGGACCGATACGCAGTATTTT; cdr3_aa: CASSLARGGGTDTQYF
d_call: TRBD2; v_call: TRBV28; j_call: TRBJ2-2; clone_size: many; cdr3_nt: TGTGCCAGCAGACTGAGCGGGAGTGGGGTCGGGGAGCTGTTTTTT; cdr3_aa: CASRLSGSGVGELFF
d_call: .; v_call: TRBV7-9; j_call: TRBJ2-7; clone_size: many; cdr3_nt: TGTGCCAGCAGCTTAGTTCGGGGTCACAGAACCTACGAGCAGTACTTC; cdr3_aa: CASSLVRGHRTYEQYF
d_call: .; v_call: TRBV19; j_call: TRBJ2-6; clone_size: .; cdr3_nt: TGTGCCAGTCACAGGGCCTCTGGGGCCAACGTCCTGACTTTC; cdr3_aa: CASHRASGANVLTF
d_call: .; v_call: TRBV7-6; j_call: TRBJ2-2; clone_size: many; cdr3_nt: TGTGCCAGCAGCTTAGATTTGGGCTCCGGGGAGCTGTTTTTT; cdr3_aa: CASSLDLGSGELFF
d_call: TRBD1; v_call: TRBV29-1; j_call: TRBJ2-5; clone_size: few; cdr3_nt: TGCAGCGCGGGGACAGCGAACCAAGAGACCCAGTACTTC; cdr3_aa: CSAGTANQETQYF
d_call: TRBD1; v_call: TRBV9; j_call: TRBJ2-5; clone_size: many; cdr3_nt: TGTGCCAGCAGCGTAGTAGGGGGCGAGACCCAGTACTTC; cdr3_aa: CASSVVGGETQYF
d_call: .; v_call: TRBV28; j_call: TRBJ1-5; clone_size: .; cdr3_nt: TGTGCCAGCAGGATAGACAGCCCGGCTCAGCCCCAGCATTTT; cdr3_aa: CASRIDSPAQPQHF
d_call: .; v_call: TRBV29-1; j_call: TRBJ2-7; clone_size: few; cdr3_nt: TGCAGCGTTGTACGGCTGGGCGAGCAGTACTTC; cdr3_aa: CSVVRLGEQYF
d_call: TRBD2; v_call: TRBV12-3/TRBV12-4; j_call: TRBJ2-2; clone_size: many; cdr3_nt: TGTGCCGGCTCGAGGGACTACAACACCGGGGAGCTGTTTTTT; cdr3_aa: CAGSRDYNTGELFF
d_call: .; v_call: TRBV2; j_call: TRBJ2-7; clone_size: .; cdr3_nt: TGTGCCAGCGTACGGGGCTACTCCTACGAGCAGTACTTC; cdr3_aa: CASVRGYSYEQYF
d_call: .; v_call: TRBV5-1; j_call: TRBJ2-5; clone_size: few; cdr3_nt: TGCGCCAGCAGCTTTGGACGGCCTCAACCGTACCAAGAGACCCAGTACTTC; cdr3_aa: CASSFGRPQPYQETQYF
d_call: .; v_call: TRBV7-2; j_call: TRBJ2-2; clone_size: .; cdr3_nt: TGTGCCAGCAGCGTGGCAGGGACTTCGAACACCGGGGAGCTGTTTTTT; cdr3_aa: CASSVAGTSNTGELFF
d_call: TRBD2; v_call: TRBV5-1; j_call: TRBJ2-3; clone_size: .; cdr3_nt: TGCGCCAGCAGCTTGTGGACTAGCGGGGCGGATACGCAGTATTTT; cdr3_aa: CASSLWTSGADTQYF
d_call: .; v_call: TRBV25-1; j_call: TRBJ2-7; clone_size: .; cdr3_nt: TGTGCCAGCACTTTTCTGGGGGGAGGACGGAGGACCTACGAGCAGTACTTC; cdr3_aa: CASTFLGGGRRTYEQYF
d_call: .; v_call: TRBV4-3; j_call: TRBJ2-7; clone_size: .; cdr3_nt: TGCGCCAGCAGCCAAGATAGCACCGAGCAGTACTTC; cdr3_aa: CASSQDSTEQYF
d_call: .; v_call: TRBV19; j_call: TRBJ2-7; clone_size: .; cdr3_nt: TGTGCCAGTAGTACGCCGGCCGGAGCCTACGAGCAGTACTTC; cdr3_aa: CASSTPAGAYEQYF
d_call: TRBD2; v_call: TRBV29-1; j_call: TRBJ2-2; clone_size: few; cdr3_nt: TGCAGCGGGGGACTAGCGGGAGGGGTCGGGGAGCTGTTTTTT; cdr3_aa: CSGGLAGGVGELFF
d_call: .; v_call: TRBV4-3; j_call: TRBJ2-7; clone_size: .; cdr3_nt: TGCGCCAGCAGCCATGGGGCGGACCGTCCCTACGAGCAGTACTTC; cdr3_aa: CASSHGADRPYEQYF
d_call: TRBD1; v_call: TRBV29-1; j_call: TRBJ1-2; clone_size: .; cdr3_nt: TGCAGCGCTGGGACAGGGAGTGGCTATGGCTACACCTTC; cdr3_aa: CSAGTGSGYGYTF
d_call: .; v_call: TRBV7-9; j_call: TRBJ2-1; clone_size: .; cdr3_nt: TGTGCCAGCAGCTTAGAGGGGCTCTACAATGAGCAGTTCTTC; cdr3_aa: CASSLEGLYNEQFF
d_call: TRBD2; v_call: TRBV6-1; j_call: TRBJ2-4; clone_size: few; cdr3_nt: TGTGCCAGCACCCCGGGGGGGGAAAACATTCAGTACTTC; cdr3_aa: CASTPGGENIQYF
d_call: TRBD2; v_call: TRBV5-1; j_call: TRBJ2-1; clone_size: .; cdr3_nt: TGCGCCAGCGGCTTGGGACAACTAGCGGCGAGGGATTTTGAGCAGTTCTTC; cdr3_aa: CASGLGQLAARDFEQFF
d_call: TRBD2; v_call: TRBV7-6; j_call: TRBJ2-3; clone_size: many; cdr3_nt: TGTGCCAGCAGCTCCGGGACTAGATTTGTCGATACGCAGTATTTT; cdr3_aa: CASSSGTRFVDTQYF